Shown below are 3 T cell receptor beta chains from a single sample sequenced in a study of OX40 agonist ivuxolimab in advanced cancers. Repertoires were generated with immunoSEQ multiplex PCR, while TCRdb's copy carries only in-frame clones and drops some. The table records about 48,000 clones, about three quarters of them present only once. Material: CD4+ or CD8+ T cells sorted from blood, obtained in a trial of the OX40 agonist ivuxolimab. The receptors derive from an adult with an advanced solid tumor such as melanoma, head and neck, liver or kidney cancer.

The rearrangement joins TRBV5-5 to TRBJ2-3; D is uncertain. The CDR3 length is 15 residues. V lost 0 bases, J lost 0 bases, and 8 bases lay in between. Germline V gene sequence: CDR1 SGHKS, CDR2 YYEKEE (reference sequence). DNA of the CDR3: TGTGCCAGCAGCTTGGACGGCTCTAGCACAGATACGCAGTATTTT. Its protein product is CASSLDGSSTDTQYF.

The genes are TRBV7-9 and TRBJ2-5; 15 nucleotides agree with TRBD2. The CDR3 sequence is 16 residues long. Germline V gene lookup returns CDR1 SEHNR and CDR2 FQNEAQ (reference sequence). Trimming took 5 bases from V and 4 from J; bases not matched to a gene: 5. Here the CDR3 reads CASSPGLAGGIETQYF. The CDR3 nucleotides read TGTGCCAGCAGCCCAGGACTAGCGGGAGGGATAGAGACCCAGTACTTC.

The gene calls are TRBV7-2 and TRBJ1-2, with D possibly matching TRBD1 (5 bases). The CDR3 consists of 14 residues. V was cut by 7 bases and J by 2 bases, with 14 bases left in between. CDR1 is SGHTA, CDR2 FQGNSA, per germline. The CDR3, as DNA: TGTGCCAGCAACTCGAAGAGGGGAAACTATGGCTACACCTTC. Amino acids: CASNSKRGNYGYTF.